These 21 T cell receptor beta chains were sequenced from one sample in a study of control samples from healthy donors and cancer patients. TCRdb's copy holds only in-frame clones and misses some; the assay was immunoSEQ multiplex PCR. The table records approximately 150,000 clones, roughly 88% of them present only once. What was sequenced was blood. The receptor source for this set is a young man in good health.

The chain links TRBV4-1 to TRBJ1-4, with 10 bases lining up with TRBD1. Germline loops: CDR1 MGHRA, CDR2 YSYEKL. V dropped 0 bases and J dropped 4; count of bases not matched to a gene: 5. This CDR3 is 17 amino acids long. CDR3 sequence reads: CASSQERGTGDNEKLFF. The CDR3 DNA follows: TGCGCCAGCAGCCAAGAAAGGGGGACAGGGGATAATGAAAAACTGTTTTTT.

This clone was seen a handful of times. The chain couples TRBV6-6 to TRBJ1-5; no firm D call. V gave up 6 bases and J gave up 6 bases, with 12 bases separating them. The V gene's germline CDR1 is MNHNY and CDR2 SVGAGI (reference sequence). CDR3 length: 13 residues. The CDR3 sequence is CASSRAQSQPQHF. Written as DNA, the CDR3 is TGTGCCAGCAGCCGGGCTCAGAGTCAGCCCCAGCATTTT.

This clone was picked up a small number of times. This sequence joins TRBV5-4 and TRBJ2-3; D unresolved. V dropped 2 bases and J dropped 4 bases, with 5 bases sitting between them. The CDR3 is 12 amino acids. The germline V gene encodes CDR1 SGHNT and CDR2 YYREEE (reference sequence). The CDR3 region has the DNA TGTGCCAGCAGCTTTTTGGCAGATACGCAGTATTTT. It yields the protein CASSFLADTQYF. The whole variable domain, filled in from reference TRBV5-4 and TRBJ2-3, reads ETGVTQSPTHLIKTRGQQVTLRCSSQSGHNTVSWYQQALGQGPQFIFQYYREEENGRGNFPPRFSGLQFPNYSSELNVNALELDDSALYLCASSFLADTQYFGPGTRLTVL.

The chain recombines TRBV5-8 with TRBJ1-6; a possible D gene is TRBD1 (6 bases). The CDR3 runs 15 residues. The V and J ends lost 4 bases and 13 bases respectively, with 21 bases between them. Germline-derived CDR1 and CDR2 are SGHTS and YDEGEE. The CDR3 spells CASSPGGGYTRPLHF. CDR3 DNA sequence: TGTGCCAGCAGCCCCGGAGGGGGGTATACTAGGCCCCTCCACTTT. The variable domain in full, completed from reference TRBV5-8 and TRBJ1-6, reads EAGVTQSPTHLIKTRGQQATLRCSPISGHTSVYWYQQALGLGLQFLLWYDEGEERNRGNFPPRFSGRQFPNYSSELNVNALELEDSALYLCASSPGGGYTRPLHFGNGTRLTVT.

The chain is built from TRBV18 and TRBJ1-5, with a possible D match to TRBD1 (6 bases). CDR1 and CDR2 (germline): KGHSH, LQKENI. Trimming took 3 bases from V and 3 from J, leaving 9 bases between them. The CDR3 spans 14 residues. The CDR3 loop is CASSPDSPNQPQHF. CDR3 nucleotides: TGTGCCAGCTCACCGGACAGCCCCAATCAGCCCCAGCATTTT.

The gene calls are TRBV7-9 and TRBJ2-1; 11 bases are shared with TRBD2. The germline V gene has CDR1 SEHNR and CDR2 FQNEAQ (reference sequence). J was trimmed by 6 bases and V by 0 bases; bases with no gene match: 13. This CDR3 is 19 amino acids long. CDR3 DNA sequence: TGTGCCAGCAGCTTAGCAGGGATAGCGGGGGGGGCGCGGGTCAATGAGCAGTTCTTC. Translation: CASSLAGIAGGARVNEQFF.

The chain carries TRBV6-2 or TRBV6-3 and TRBJ2-3; 8 bases are shared with TRBD2. The CDR3 runs to 13 residues. Trimming at V came to 4 bases and at J to 4 bases, leaving 1 base not matched to a gene. Looked up from germline, CDR1 is MNHEY and CDR2 is SVGEGT. This chain's CDR3 is CASSSGGPDTQYF. DNA of the CDR3: TGTGCCAGCAGTTCGGGGGGGCCAGATACGCAGTATTTT.

Here the CDR3 DNA reads TGCAGTGCTAGTACTTCAGGGGATAGCACAGATACGCAGTATTTT. This gives the protein CSASTSGDSTDTQYF. The rearrangement uses TRBV20-1 and TRBJ2-3, with D tentatively TRBD1 (6 bases). Trimming shortened V by 3 bases and J by 0 bases, and 13 bases separated the two germline ends. CDR3 length equals 15 residues. CDR1 is DFQATT and CDR2 is SNEGSKA in the germline V gene (reference sequence).

The rearrangement uses TRBV15 and TRBJ2-3, with 9 bases aligning to TRBD2. This CDR3 contains 19 residues. Germline CDR1 and CDR2: LNHNV and YYDKDF (reference sequence). After removal of 2 bases from V and 1 base from J, the junction contained 13 bases not matched to a gene. CDR3 in amino acids: CATSRQRPLAGSGTDTQYF. The CDR3 DNA reads TGTGCCACCAGCAGACAACGCCCGCTAGCGGGGAGTGGCACAGATACGCAGTATTTT. Full variable domain (missing parts from reference TRBV15 and TRBJ2-3): DAMVIQNPRYQVTQFGKPVTLSCSQTLNHNVMYWYQQKSSQAPKLLFHYYDKDFNNEADTPDNFQSRRPNTSFCFLDIRSPGLGDTAMYLCATSRQRPLAGSGTDTQYFGPGTRLTVL.

V and J are TRBV30 and TRBJ1-1, with unresolved D. Germline-derived CDR1 and CDR2 are GTSNPN and SVGIG (reference sequence). This CDR3 is 12 amino acids long. Trimming took 1 base from V and 0 from J, leaving 3 bases between them. The CDR3 reads CAWSGVNTEAFF. DNA of the CDR3: TGTGCCTGGAGTGGGGTGAACACTGAAGCTTTCTTT.

This clone was observed a single time. V and J are TRBV4-2 and TRBJ1-2; D gene unclear. The V end was cut by 1 base, the J end by 4 bases, with 16 bases between. Germline V gene lookup returns CDR1 LGHNA and CDR2 YNFKEQ. The CDR3 covers 16 residues. This CDR3 is CASSQGVAGAFYGYTF. The CDR3, as DNA: TGTGCCAGCAGCCAAGGAGTGGCCGGAGCTTTCTATGGCTACACCTTC.

This rearrangement joins TRBV28 to TRBJ1-5, with a tentative D call TRBD1 (6 bases). Germline V gives CDR1 MDHEN, CDR2 SYDVKM. The CDR3 covers 16 residues. Deletions cut 5 bases from V and 4 bases from J, with 18 bases between. The CDR3 nucleotides are TGTGCCAGCAGTATGGAACAGGGCGCGATTAATCAGCCCCAGCATTTT. Its translation: CASSMEQGAINQPQHF.

DNA for the CDR3: TGTGCCAGCAGCGAGCAAGGGTGGGACGCACGCCAGTTCTTC. This codes for CASSEQGWDARQFF. This chain links TRBV7-2 with TRBJ2-1; D might be TRBD1 or TRBD2, each matching 5 bases. CDR1 is SGHTA and CDR2 is FQGNSA in the germline V gene. The CDR3 loop spans 14 amino acids. The germline V and J ends were trimmed by 5 bases and 13 bases, with 21 bases remaining between them.

The V gene is TRBV3-1 (or the pseudogene TRBV3-2), the J gene TRBJ2-5; possible D gene TRBD1, 6 bases. The CDR3 contains 14 residues. CDR1 is LGHDT, CDR2 YNNKEL, per germline (reference sequence). Trimming removed 3 bases at V and 2 bases at J, with 10 bases between. As DNA, the CDR3 is TGTGCCAGCAGCCAGCTGGGGGCTCAAGAGACCCAGTACTTC. It codes for CASSQLGAQETQYF.

The chain employs TRBV7-2 and TRBJ1-6; no firm D call. V lost 1 base and J lost 0, with 7 bases in between. Germline CDR1 is SGHTA and CDR2 is FQGNSA. The CDR3 consists of 16 residues. The CDR3 protein is CASSLVTSSYNSPLHF. The DNA of the CDR3 is TGTGCCAGCAGCTTAGTGACGAGCTCCTATAATTCACCCCTCCACTTT.

The chain has TRBV11-3 and TRBJ2-1; TRBD1 matches 10 bases. V was clipped by 5 bases and J by 6 bases; unmatched bases: 4. CDR3 length equals 14 residues. From germline, CDR1 is SGHNT and CDR2 YENEEA. The CDR3 protein is CASSPRTGGNEQFF. Written as DNA, the CDR3 is TGTGCCAGCAGCCCCCGGACAGGGGGCAATGAGCAGTTCTTC.

This chain connects TRBV7-9 to TRBJ1-2; TRBD1 is a possible D gene (5 bases). The CDR3 has 14 amino acids. The germline V gene has CDR1 SEHNR and CDR2 FQNEAQ (reference sequence). V was clipped by 3 bases and J by 2 bases, with 10 bases between them. The DNA for the CDR3 is TGTGCCAGCAGCTTGGTCGGGGCCAACTATGGCTACACCTTC. Its protein is CASSLVGANYGYTF.

The chain uses TRBV6-6 and TRBJ1-5; D unclear. The CDR3 loop spans 16 amino acids. Germline-derived CDR1 and CDR2 are MNHNY and SVGAGI (reference sequence). V shed 4 bases and J shed 0 bases, with 13 bases lying between them. CDR3 nucleotides: TGTGCCAGCAGTTTCCCCCCCGGCAGTAGCAATCAGCCCCAGCATTTT. This encodes CASSFPPGSSNQPQHF.

This clone turned up a few times. The V call is TRBV10-1, the J call TRBJ2-1, with D maybe TRBD2 (5 bases). The CDR3 extends over 15 amino acids. V gave up 4 bases and J gave up 3 bases, with 13 bases separating them. Germline V CDR1 and CDR2: WNHNN, SYGVQD (reference sequence). The CDR3 region has the DNA TGCGCCAGCAGTGCGGACTTCCCAATCTACAATGAGCAGTTCTTC. This codes for CASSADFPIYNEQFF.

The chain is built from TRBV6-5 and TRBJ2-7; 8 nucleotides agree with TRBD2. The junction had 6 bases not matched to a gene; V was cut back by 7 bases and J by 4 bases. Germline lookup yields CDR1 MNHEY and CDR2 SVGAGI. The CDR3 is 13 residues long. DNA for the CDR3: TGTGCCAGCAAAAGCGGGGGCAAATACGAGCAGTACTTC. This codes for CASKSGGKYEQYF.

In its sample, this clone was seen once. CDR3 sequence: CASSLGTGFDSPLHF. The CDR3 region has the DNA TGTGCCAGCAGCTTAGGGACAGGGTTTGATTCACCCCTCCACTTT. This rearrangement joins TRBV7-2 to TRBJ1-6; TRBD1 matches 8 bases. After removal of 1 base from V and 8 bases from J, the junction contained 4 bases not matched to a gene. The CDR3 loop spans 15 amino acids. Germline V lookup: CDR1 SGHTA, CDR2 FQGNSA.